This T cell receptor (beta chain) was found in a study of vaccination effects on CD4 cells after COVID-19. Overall study findings and caveats: Both infection-induced and vaccine-induced clones contracted markedly at late post-vaccination timepoints. Within healthy vaccinees, only 1 of 255 vaccine-induced clones displayed cross-reactivity with common cold coronaviruses.

Points on this clone: The antigen remains undetermined.

CDR3 length: 14 amino acids. Trimming stripped 6 bases from V and 4 bases from J, with 14 bases between. Per germline, CDR1 MNHEY and CDR2 SVGAGI. In the ViraFEST assay, antigen-specific CD4+ clonotypes were identified by expansion after peptide-pool stimulation. An approximately nine-day culture period preceded the isolation of CD4+ T cells. Recipients of the vaccine had no prior SARS-CoV-2 infection and negative nucleocapsid antibodies. Wells containing approximately 2 million PBMC each were cultured with about 9.4 IU/ml IL-2 and approximately 10 ug/ml peptides. A half-volume exchange with IL-2 medium occurred on days 3 and 7. Here immunoSEQ multiplex PCR was the method, and the copy in TCRdb shows in-frame clones only, minus some. The repertoire holds around 36,000 clones, with more than 60% as singletons.

The sequence came from a human donor who received a COVID-19 vaccine. The gene calls are TRBV6-5 and TRBJ2-3, with D perhaps given as TRBD1 or TRBD2 (5 bases each). Material: CD4+ T cells from PBMCs cultured with SARS-CoV-2 spike peptides, obtained before COVID-19 vaccination. The CDR3 region is CASSPGTAPDTQYF. The DNA for the CDR3 is TGTGCCAGCAGCCCCGGGACCGCGCCAGATACGCAGTATTTT.